This section outlines one T cell receptor beta chain sequence together with its context. Its target is not known. Constant-region reverse primers amplified full-length variable regions, followed by semi-nested Nested Universal Primer A PCR. TCRdb reanalysed the 5' RACE reads using MiXCR and keeps one entry per CDR3 protein. The table lists about 7,000 distinct CDR3 sequences, approximately 70% of them singletons. Study outcomes and limitations: Greatest tumor Treg TCR overlap was with tumor naive CD4+ cells. In terms of TCR gene usage, tumor memory CD4+ T cells clustered together with blood and lymph node memory CD4+ cells, as well as with lymph node naive CD4+ cells. The larger-cohort validation was restricted to a single TCR beta V-J rearrangement rather than whole repertoires.

Tregs were sorted as CD4+CD25+CD127-/low cells. Looked up from germline, CDR1 is SGHRS and CDR2 is YFSETQ. This CDR3 has 15 residues. V was clipped by 0 bases and J by 6 bases; unmatched bases: 6. The clonotype comes from a female donor with breast cancer. The chain carries TRBV5-1 and TRBJ2-7, with TRBD1 identical over 10 bases. Specimen: tumor-infiltrating Tregs sorted from the breast tumor. The CDR3: CASSLEPGQGSEQYF. CDR3 nucleotide sequence: TGCGCCAGCAGCTTGGAACCGGGACAGGGGAGCGAGCAGTACTTC.